Listed below are T cell receptor beta chains from one sample, sequenced in a study of radiation and T cells in renal cell carcinoma. Using immunoSEQ multiplex PCR, the repertoire was profiled, and TCRdb retains in-frame clones only, with some absent. The sample carries 19,000 or so clones, about 60% recorded once. The source was tumor tissue, collected from a patient whose treatment was nephrectomy without radiotherapy. Receptors were obtained from a man in his fifties or sixties with renal cell carcinoma. The CDR3 runs from the conserved cysteine through the conserved F or W. Fields, in order: V gene, J gene, clone size, D gene, CDR3 protein, CDR3 DNA. D genes are given only for firm matches. A row's size may be missing; if present it is once, few, many or a size class.

V: TRBV19; J: TRBJ1-2; size: many; D: NA; CDR3: CASSVRQNYGYTF; DNA: TGTGCCAGTAGTGTGAGACAGAACTATGGCTACACCTTC
V: TRBV30; J: TRBJ2-3; size: NA; D: NA; CDR3: CAWSVPGTDTQYF; DNA: TGTGCCTGGAGTGTACCGGGAACAGATACGCAGTATTTT
V: TRBV27; J: TRBJ1-1; size: NA; D: NA; CDR3: CASSLTGAENTEAFF; DNA: TGTGCCAGCAGTTTAACGGGGGCCGAGAACACTGAAGCTTTCTTT
V: TRBV5-8; J: TRBJ1-2; size: few; D: TRBD1; CDR3: CASSSPGTGHYGYTF; DNA: TGTGCCAGCAGTTCGCCCGGGACAGGGCACTATGGCTACACCTTC
V: TRBV7-2; J: TRBJ2-7; size: NA; D: NA; CDR3: CASSLAQDGTYEQYF; DNA: TGTGCCAGCAGCTTAGCGCAAGACGGTACCTACGAGCAGTACTTC
V: TRBV2; J: TRBJ2-2; size: NA; D: NA; CDR3: CASTNMGLPGELFF; DNA: TGTGCCAGCACCAATATGGGACTTCCCGGGGAGCTGTTTTTT
V: TRBV2; J: TRBJ2-1; size: NA; D: TRBD2; CDR3: CASSGTSAYNEQFF; DNA: TGTGCCAGCAGTGGTACTAGCGCCTACAATGAGCAGTTCTTC
V: TRBV19; J: TRBJ1-3; size: few; D: NA; CDR3: CASSIDGSGNTIYF; DNA: TGTGCCAGTAGTATAGACGGCTCTGGAAACACCATATATTTT
V: TRBV11-1; J: TRBJ2-1; size: NA; D: NA; CDR3: CASSIDSGSYNEQFF; DNA: TGTGCCAGCAGCATCGACTCCGGCTCCTACAATGAGCAGTTCTTC
V: TRBV6-6; J: TRBJ1-5; size: many; D: TRBD1; CDR3: CASSWRQGSRQPQHF; DNA: TGTGCCAGCAGTTGGCGACAGGGGAGTCGGCAGCCCCAGCATTTT
V: TRBV4-3; J: TRBJ1-1; size: NA; D: NA; CDR3: CASSPRGGVTEAFF; DNA: TGCGCCAGCAGCCCCCGGGGAGGGGTCACTGAAGCTTTCTTT
V: TRBV5-1; J: TRBJ1-3; size: NA; D: TRBD1; CDR3: CASSSSGGLENTIYF; DNA: TGCGCCAGCAGCTCTTCAGGGGGCTTGGAGAACACCATATATTTT
V: TRBV21-1; J: TRBJ2-2; size: NA; D: NA; CDR3: CASSRQGVSNTGELFF; DNA: TGTGCCAGCAGCAGACAAGGGGTGTCGAACACCGGGGAGCTGTTTTTT
V: TRBV11-2; J: TRBJ1-1; size: NA; D: NA; CDR3: CASSFLENTEAFF; DNA: TGTGCCAGCAGCTTTTTGGAGAACACTGAAGCTTTCTTT
V: TRBV7-2; J: TRBJ2-2; size: NA; D: TRBD2; CDR3: CASSLEGPLAGTGELFF; DNA: TGTGCCAGCAGCTTAGAGGGCCCGCTAGCGGGTACCGGGGAGCTGTTTTTT
V: TRBV4-1; J: TRBJ1-1; size: NA; D: TRBD1; CDR3: CASSPRDSTNTEAFF; DNA: TGCGCCAGCAGCCCCCGGGACAGCACGAACACTGAAGCTTTCTTT
V: TRBV4-2; J: TRBJ1-4; size: medium-sized; D: NA; CDR3: CASSQESADEKLFF; DNA: TGTGCCAGCAGCCAAGAATCGGCAGATGAAAAACTGTTTTTT
V: TRBV30; J: TRBJ1-2; size: NA; D: NA; CDR3: CAWSVSANYGYTF; DNA: TGTGCCTGGAGTGTTAGTGCTAACTATGGCTACACCTTC
V: TRBV27; J: TRBJ1-5; size: NA; D: NA; CDR3: CASSLSPGDPQHF; DNA: TGTGCCAGCAGTTTATCCCCTGGGGATCCCCAGCATTTT
V: TRBV28; J: TRBJ1-5; size: medium-sized; D: TRBD1; CDR3: CASSWGDRGVGNQPQHF; DNA: TGTGCCAGCAGTTGGGGGGACAGGGGGGTAGGCAATCAGCCCCAGCATTTT
V: TRBV7-6; J: TRBJ1-1; size: NA; D: NA; CDR3: CASSYRGETEAFF; DNA: TGTGCCAGCAGTTATCGGGGAGAAACTGAAGCTTTCTTT
V: TRBV7-9; J: TRBJ2-7; size: NA; D: NA; CDR3: CASSQIGTLPEQYF; DNA: TGTGCCAGCAGCCAGATAGGGACCCTACCCGAGCAGTACTTC
V: TRBV5-8; J: TRBJ1-2; size: NA; D: TRBD1; CDR3: CASSLGDRSLYGYTF; DNA: TGTGCCAGCAGCTTGGGGGACAGAAGCCTTTATGGCTACACCTTC
V: TRBV9; J: TRBJ1-5; size: few; D: TRBD1; CDR3: CASSTGTDNQPQHF; DNA: TGTGCCAGCAGCACCGGGACAGACAATCAGCCCCAGCATTTT
V: TRBV7-9; J: TRBJ2-7; size: NA; D: TRBD1; CDR3: CASRRPGQGAGEQYF; DNA: TGTGCCAGCAGAAGACCGGGACAGGGCGCGGGGGAGCAGTACTTC
V: TRBV5-6; J: TRBJ1-2; size: NA; D: NA; CDR3: CASRVHGGNYGYTF; DNA: TGTGCCAGCAGAGTCCATGGGGGAAACTATGGCTACACCTTC
V: TRBV6-1; J: TRBJ2-1; size: NA; D: NA; CDR3: CASEGISLDEQFF; DNA: TGTGCCAGCGAGGGGATCAGTCTGGATGAGCAGTTCTTC
V: TRBV7-6; J: TRBJ2-7; size: many; D: NA; CDR3: CASSFGVGREEQYF; DNA: TGTGCCAGCAGCTTTGGCGTCGGCCGGGAGGAGCAGTACTTC